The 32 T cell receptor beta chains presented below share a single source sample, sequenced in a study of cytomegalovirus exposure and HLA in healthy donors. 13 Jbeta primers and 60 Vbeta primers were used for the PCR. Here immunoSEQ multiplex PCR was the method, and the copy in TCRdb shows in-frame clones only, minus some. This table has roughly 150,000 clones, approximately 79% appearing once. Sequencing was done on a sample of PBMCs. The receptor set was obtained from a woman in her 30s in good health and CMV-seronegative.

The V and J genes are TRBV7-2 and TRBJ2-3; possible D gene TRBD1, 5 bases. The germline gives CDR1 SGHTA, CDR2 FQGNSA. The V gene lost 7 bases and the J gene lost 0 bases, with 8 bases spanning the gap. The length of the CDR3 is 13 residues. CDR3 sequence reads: CASIRQSTDTQYF. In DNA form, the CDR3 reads TGTGCCAGCATCCGACAGAGCACAGATACGCAGTATTTT.

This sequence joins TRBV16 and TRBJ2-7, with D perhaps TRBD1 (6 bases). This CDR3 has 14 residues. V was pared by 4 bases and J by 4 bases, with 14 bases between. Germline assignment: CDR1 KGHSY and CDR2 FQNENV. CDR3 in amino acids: CASSLHRDYYEQYF. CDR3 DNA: TGTGCCAGCAGCCTCCACAGGGATTATTACGAGCAGTACTTC.

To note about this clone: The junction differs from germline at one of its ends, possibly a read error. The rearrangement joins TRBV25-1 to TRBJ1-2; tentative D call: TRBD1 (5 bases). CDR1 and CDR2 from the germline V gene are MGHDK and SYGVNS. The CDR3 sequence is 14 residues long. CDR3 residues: CASTEGQGHYGYTF. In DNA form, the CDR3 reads TGTGCCAGCACTGAAGGTCAGGGCCACTATGGCTACACCTTC.

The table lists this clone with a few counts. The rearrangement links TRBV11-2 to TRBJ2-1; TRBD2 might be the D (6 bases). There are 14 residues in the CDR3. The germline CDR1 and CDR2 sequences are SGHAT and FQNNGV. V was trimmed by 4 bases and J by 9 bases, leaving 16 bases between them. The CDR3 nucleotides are TGTGCCAGCAGCTACGCTTCCCGGGGAGGTGAGCAGTTCTTC. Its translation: CASSYASRGGEQFF.

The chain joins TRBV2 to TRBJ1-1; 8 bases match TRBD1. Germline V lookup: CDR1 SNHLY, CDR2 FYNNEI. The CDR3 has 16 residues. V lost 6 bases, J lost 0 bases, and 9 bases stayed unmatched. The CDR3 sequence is CASSEDREGMNTEAFF. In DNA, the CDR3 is TGTGCCAGCAGCGAGGACAGGGAAGGAATGAACACTGAAGCTTTCTTT.

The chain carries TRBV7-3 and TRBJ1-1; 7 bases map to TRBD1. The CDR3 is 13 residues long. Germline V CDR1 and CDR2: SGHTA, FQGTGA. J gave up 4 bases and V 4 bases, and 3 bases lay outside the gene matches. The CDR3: CASSSSGGTEAFF. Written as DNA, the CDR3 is TGTGCCAGCAGCTCTTCAGGGGGCACTGAAGCTTTCTTT.

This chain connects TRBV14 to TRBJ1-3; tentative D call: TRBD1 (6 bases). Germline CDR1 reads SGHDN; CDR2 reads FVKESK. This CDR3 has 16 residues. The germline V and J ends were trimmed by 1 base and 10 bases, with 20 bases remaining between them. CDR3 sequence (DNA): TGTGCCAGCAGCCAAGTCCAAGACAGTACAACAGGGACCATATATTTT. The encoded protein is CASSQVQDSTTGTIYF.

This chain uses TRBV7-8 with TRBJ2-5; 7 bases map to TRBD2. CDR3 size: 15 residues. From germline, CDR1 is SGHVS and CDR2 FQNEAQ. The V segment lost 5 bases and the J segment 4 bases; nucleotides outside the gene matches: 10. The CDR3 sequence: CASSPLGGVGETQYF. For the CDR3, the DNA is TGTGCCAGCAGCCCGCTTGGGGGGGTCGGAGAGACCCAGTACTTC.

This chain's CDR3 is CASSFLVRNTEAFF. The CDR3 coding sequence is TGTGCCAGCAGCTTTTTAGTCCGTAACACTGAAGCTTTCTTT. V gene TRBV7-2 combines with J gene TRBJ1-1, with D hard to call. The V and J ends lost 3 bases and 2 bases respectively, with 10 bases between them. CDR1 SGHTA and CDR2 FQGNSA come from the germline V gene. The length of the CDR3 is 14 residues.

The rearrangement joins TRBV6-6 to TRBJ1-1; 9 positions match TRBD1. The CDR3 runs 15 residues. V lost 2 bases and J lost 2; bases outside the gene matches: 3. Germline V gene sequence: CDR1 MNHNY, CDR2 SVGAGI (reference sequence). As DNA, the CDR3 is TGTGCCAGCAGTTACCTACAGGGGGCCAACACTGAAGCTTTCTTT. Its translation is CASSYLQGANTEAFF.

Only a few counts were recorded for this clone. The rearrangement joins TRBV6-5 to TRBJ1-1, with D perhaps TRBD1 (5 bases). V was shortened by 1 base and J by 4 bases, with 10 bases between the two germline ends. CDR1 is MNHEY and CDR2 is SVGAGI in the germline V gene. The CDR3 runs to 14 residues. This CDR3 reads CASSYWGGGTEAFF. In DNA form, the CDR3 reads TGTGCCAGCAGTTACTGGGGGGGTGGCACTGAAGCTTTCTTT.

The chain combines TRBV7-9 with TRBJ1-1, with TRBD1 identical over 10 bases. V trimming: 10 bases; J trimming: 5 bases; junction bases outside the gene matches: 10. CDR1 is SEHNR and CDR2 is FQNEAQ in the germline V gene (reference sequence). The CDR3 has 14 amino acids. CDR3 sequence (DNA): TGTGCCACCACGGACAGGGGGGGGGAAACTGAAGCTTTCTTT. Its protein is CATTDRGGETEAFF.

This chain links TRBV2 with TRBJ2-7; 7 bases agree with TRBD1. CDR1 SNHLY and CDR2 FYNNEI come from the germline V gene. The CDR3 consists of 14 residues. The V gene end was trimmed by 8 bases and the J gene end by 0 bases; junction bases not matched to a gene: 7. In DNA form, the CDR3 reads TGTGCCAGCGTTCGGACAGGAAGCTCCTACGAGCAGTACTTC. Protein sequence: CASVRTGSSYEQYF.

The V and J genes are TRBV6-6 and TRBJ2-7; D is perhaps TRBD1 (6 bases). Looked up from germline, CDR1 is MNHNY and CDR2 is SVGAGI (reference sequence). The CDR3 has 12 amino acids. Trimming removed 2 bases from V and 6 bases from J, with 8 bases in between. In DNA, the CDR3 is TGTGCCAGCAGTTACGTACAGGGCGAGCAGTACTTC. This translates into CASSYVQGEQYF.

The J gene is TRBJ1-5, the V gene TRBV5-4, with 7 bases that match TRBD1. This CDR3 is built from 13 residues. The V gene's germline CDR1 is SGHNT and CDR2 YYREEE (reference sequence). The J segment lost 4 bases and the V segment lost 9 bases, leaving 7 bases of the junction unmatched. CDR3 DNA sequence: TGTGCCACCCAGACAGGGATTAATCAGCCCCAGCATTTT. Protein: CATQTGINQPQHF.

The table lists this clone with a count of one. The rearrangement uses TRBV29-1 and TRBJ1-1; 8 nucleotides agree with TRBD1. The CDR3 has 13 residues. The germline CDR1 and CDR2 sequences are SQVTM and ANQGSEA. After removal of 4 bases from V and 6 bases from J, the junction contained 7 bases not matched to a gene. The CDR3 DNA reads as TGCAGCGTTGTCCGGGAGACAGGGGCTGAAGCTTTCTTT. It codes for CSVVRETGAEAFF.

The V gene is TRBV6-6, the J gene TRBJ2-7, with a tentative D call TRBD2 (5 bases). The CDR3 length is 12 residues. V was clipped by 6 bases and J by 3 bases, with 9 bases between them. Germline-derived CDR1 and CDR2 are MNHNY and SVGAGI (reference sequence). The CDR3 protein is CASSSGNYEQYF. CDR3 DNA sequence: TGTGCCAGCAGCTCGGGGAACTACGAGCAGTACTTC.

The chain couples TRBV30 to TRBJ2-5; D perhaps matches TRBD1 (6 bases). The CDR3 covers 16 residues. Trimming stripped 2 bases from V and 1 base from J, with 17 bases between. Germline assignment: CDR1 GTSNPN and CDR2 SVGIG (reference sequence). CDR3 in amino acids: CAWSSQVGAPQETQYF. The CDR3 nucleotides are TGTGCCTGGAGTTCTCAGGTGGGGGCGCCCCAAGAGACCCAGTACTTC.

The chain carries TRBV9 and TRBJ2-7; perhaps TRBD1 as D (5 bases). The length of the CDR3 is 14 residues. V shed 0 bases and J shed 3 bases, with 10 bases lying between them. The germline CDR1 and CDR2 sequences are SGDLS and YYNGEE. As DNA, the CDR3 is TGTGCCAGCAGCGTAGCAGGACAAGACTACGAGCAGTACTTC. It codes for CASSVAGQDYEQYF.

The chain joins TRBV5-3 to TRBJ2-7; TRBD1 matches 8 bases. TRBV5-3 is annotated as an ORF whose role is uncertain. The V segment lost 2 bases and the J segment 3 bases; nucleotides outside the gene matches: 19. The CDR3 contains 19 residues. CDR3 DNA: TGTGCCAGAAGCTTTCTGGACAGGGCCCATCCCGTGAACTTCTACGAGCAGTACTTC. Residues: CARSFLDRAHPVNFYEQYF.

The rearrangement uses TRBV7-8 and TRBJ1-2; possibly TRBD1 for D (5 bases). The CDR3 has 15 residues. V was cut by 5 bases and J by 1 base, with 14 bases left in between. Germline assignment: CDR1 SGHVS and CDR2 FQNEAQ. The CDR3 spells CASSLRAGLNYGYTF. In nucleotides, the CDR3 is TGTGCCAGCAGCCTACGGGCAGGGCTTAACTATGGCTACACCTTC.

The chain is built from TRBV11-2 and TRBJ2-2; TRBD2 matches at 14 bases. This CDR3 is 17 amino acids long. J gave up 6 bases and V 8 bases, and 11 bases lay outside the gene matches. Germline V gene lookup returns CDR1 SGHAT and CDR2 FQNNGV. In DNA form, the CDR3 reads TGTGCCAGCTTTTGGACTAGCGGGGGGCCATATCCCGGGGAGCTGTTTTTT. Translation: CASFWTSGGPYPGELFF.

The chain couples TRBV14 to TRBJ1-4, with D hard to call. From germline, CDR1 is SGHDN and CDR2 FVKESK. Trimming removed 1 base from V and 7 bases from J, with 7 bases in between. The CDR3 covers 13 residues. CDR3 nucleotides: TGTGCCAGCAGCCAAGCTCCCGGTGAAAAACTGTTTTTT. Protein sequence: CASSQAPGEKLFF.

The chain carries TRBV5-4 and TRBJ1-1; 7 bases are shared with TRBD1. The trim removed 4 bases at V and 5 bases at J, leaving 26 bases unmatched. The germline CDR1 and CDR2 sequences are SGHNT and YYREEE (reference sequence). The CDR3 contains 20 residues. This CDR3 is CASSGNMAGQPHLGGTEAFF. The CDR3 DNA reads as TGTGCCAGCAGCGGGAATATGGCGGGACAGCCTCATCTTGGGGGGACTGAAGCTTTCTTT.

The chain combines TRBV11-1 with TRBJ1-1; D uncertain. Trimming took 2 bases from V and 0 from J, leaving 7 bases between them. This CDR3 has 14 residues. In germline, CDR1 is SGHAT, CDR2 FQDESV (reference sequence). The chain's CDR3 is CASSLIGVNTEAFF. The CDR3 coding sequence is TGTGCCAGCAGCTTAATCGGTGTGAACACTGAAGCTTTCTTT.

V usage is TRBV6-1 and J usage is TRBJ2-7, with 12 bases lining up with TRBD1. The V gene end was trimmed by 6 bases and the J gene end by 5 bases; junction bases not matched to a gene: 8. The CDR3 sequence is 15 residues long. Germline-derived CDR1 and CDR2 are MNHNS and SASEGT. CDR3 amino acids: CASSKGGQGANEQYF. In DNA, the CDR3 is TGTGCCAGCAGCAAGGGGGGACAGGGGGCCAACGAGCAGTACTTC.

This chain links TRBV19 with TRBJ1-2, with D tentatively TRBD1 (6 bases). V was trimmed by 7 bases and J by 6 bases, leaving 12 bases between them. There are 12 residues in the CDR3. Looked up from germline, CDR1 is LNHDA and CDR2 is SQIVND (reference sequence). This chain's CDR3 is CASNTGTDGYTF. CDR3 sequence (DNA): TGTGCCAGTAATACAGGGACGGATGGCTACACCTTC. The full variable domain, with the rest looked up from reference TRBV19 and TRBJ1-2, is DGGITQSPKYLFRKEGQNVTLSCEQNLNHDAMYWYRQDPGQGLRLIYYSQIVNDFQKGDIAEGYSVSREKKESFPLTVTSAQKNPTAFYLCASNTGTDGYTFGSGTRLTVV.

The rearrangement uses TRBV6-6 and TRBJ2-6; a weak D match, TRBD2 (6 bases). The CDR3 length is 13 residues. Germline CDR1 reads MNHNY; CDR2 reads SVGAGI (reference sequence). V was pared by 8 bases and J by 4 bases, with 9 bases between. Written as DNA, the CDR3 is TGTGCCAGCGTCCGGGGGGGGGCCAACGTCCTGACTTTC. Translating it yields CASVRGGANVLTF.

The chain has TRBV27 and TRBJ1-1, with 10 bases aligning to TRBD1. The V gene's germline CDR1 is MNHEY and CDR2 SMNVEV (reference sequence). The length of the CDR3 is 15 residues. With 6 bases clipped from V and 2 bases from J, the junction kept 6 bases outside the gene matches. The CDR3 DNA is TGTGCCAGCAGCCGTCGGGACAGGGGAAACACTGAAGCTTTCTTT. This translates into CASSRRDRGNTEAFF.

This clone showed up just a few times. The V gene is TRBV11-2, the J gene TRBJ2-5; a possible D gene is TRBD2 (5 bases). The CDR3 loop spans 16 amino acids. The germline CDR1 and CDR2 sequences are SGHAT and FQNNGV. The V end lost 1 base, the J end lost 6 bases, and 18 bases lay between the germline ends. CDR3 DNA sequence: TGTGCCAGCAGCTTAGGTAGCGCTAGTAGCCTAAAGACCCAGTACTTC. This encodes CASSLGSASSLKTQYF.

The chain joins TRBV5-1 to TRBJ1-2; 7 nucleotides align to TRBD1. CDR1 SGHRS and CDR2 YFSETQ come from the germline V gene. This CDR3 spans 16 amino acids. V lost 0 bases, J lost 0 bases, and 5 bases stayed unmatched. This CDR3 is CASSLDRQGSNYGYTF. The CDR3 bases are TGCGCCAGCAGCTTGGACAGACAGGGTTCTAACTATGGCTACACCTTC.

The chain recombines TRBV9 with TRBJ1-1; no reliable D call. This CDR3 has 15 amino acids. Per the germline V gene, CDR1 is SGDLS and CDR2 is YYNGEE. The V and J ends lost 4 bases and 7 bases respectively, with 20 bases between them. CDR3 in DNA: TGTGCCAGCAGCCCCGCGGCTCTTCTCGCGGGTGAAGCTTTCTTT. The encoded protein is CASSPAALLAGEAFF.